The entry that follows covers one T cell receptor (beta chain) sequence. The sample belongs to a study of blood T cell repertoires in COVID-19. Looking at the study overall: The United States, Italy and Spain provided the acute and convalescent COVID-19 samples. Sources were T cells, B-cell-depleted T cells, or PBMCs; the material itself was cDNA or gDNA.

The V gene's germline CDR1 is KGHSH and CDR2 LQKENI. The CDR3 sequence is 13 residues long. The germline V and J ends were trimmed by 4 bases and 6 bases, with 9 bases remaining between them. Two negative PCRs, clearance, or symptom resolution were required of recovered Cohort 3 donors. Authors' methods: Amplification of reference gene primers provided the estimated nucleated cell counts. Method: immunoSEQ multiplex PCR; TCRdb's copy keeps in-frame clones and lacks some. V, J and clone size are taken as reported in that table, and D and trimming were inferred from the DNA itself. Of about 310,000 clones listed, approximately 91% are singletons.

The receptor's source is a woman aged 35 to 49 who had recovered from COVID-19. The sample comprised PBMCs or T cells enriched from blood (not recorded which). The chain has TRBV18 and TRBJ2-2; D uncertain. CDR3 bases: TGTGCCAGCTCACTATCGGGTCCCGGGGAGCTGTTTTTT. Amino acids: CASSLSGPGELFF.